This T cell receptor beta chain was identified during a study of Ad26.COV2.S vaccination and SARS-CoV-2 variants. Whole-study context: Ad26.COV2.S was injected intramuscularly once or twice, 56 days apart.

A remark on this clone: The antigen is undetermined.

The CDR3 runs to 13 residues. The ends were cut back, 4 bases at V and 6 bases at J, with 14 bases in the middle. Looked up from germline, CDR1 is SGHDT and CDR2 is YYEEEE. Clones were sequenced by immunoSEQ multiplex PCR, and TCRdb holds only the in-frame ones, with some missing. The sample yields hundreds of thousands of clones, roughly 90% seen once. The treatment was: about 20 received Ad26.COV2.S at low or high dose, single or two shots; roughly five received placebo; per-sample allocation not given. Sample collection was performed on day 63 after the first vaccine or placebo injection. Study-level results: The authors reported substantial breadth in spike-specific CD8+ and CD4+ T cell responses after vaccination. Compared with placebo recipients, vaccine recipients had higher spike-specific TCR breadth. Researchers cautioned that TCR breadth and depth analyses may have underestimated total T cell responses.

V and J are TRBV5-6 and TRBJ2-7, with no clear D. The source material was peripheral blood, sampled in a trial of Ad26.COV2.S vaccine versus placebo. The sequence was collected from a person between 18 and 65 years old who received the Ad26.COV2.S COVID-19 vaccine or a placebo. This chain's CDR3 is CASSEIGRSEQYF. CDR3 sequence (DNA): TGTGCCAGCAGCGAAATAGGACGATCCGAGCAGTACTTC.